This TCR beta chain derives from a study of T cell responses to AZD1222 COVID-19 vaccine. Study conclusions and caveats: The study reported that nearly half of spike-specific TCRs target unmutated variant regions. Baseline serology detected seropositivity in only six or seven AZD1222 recipients. A rise in Spike-specific TCR breadth and depth followed two AZD1222 doses.

Regarding this clone: The target antigen is unknown.

The method was immunoSEQ multiplex PCR; TCRdb's version includes in-frame clones alone and lacks a portion of them. The sample contains nearly 100,000 clones, roughly 88% of which appear only once. The germline V gene encodes CDR1 MNHEY and CDR2 SVGEGT. This CDR3 has 14 residues. Trimming cost V 2 bases and J 3 bases, with 8 bases left between them. This chain links TRBV6-2 or TRBV6-3 with TRBJ2-4, with no clear D. This TCR came from an adult in good health. Sequenced here: peripheral blood, sampled on day 0 of AZD1222 vaccination. CDR3 DNA sequence: TGTGCCAGCAGTTACAGGTCCGTCAAAAACATTCAGTACTTC. It codes for CASSYRSVKNIQYF.